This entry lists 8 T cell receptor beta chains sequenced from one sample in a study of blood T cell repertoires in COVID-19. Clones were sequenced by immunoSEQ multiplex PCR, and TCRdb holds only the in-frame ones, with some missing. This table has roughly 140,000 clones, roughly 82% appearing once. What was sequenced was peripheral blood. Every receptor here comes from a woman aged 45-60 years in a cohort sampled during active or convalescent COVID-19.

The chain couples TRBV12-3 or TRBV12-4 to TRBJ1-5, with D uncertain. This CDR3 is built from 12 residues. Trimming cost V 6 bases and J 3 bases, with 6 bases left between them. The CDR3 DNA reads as TGTGCCAGCAGCGGGGACAATCAGCCCCAGCATTTT. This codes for CASSGDNQPQHF.

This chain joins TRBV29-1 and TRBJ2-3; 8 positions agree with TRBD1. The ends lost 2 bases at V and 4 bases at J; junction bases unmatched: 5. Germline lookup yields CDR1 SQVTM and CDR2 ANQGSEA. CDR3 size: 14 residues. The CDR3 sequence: CSVEPGQVADTQYF. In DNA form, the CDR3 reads TGCAGCGTTGAACCGGGACAGGTAGCAGATACGCAGTATTTT.

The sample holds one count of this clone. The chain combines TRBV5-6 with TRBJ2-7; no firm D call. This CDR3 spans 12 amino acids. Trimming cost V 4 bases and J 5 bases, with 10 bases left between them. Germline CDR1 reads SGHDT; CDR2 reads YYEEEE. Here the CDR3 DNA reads TGTGCCAGCAGCATAAACTACCACGAGCAGTACTTC. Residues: CASSINYHEQYF.

The CDR3 DNA reads TGTGCCAGCATCCTTAAAGGCCCGGGGTATTCACCCCTCCACTTT. Translation: CASILKGPGYSPLHF. This chain uses TRBV2 with TRBJ1-6; D is undetermined. The CDR3 totals 15 residues. CDR1 SNHLY and CDR2 FYNNEI come from the germline V gene. V was trimmed by 7 bases and J by 8 bases, leaving 18 bases between them.

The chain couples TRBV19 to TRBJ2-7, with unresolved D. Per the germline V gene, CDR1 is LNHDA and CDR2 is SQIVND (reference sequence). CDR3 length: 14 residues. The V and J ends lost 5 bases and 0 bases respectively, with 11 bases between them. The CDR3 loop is CASSGRRNSYEQYF. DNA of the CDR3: TGTGCCAGTAGTGGCAGAAGAAACTCCTACGAGCAGTACTTC.

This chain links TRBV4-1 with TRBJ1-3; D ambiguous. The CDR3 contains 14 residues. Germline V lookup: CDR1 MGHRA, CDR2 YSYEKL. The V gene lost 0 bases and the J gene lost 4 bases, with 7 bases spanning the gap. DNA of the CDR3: TGCGCCAGCAGCCAAGATAGCCTCGGAAACACCATATATTTT. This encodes CASSQDSLGNTIYF.

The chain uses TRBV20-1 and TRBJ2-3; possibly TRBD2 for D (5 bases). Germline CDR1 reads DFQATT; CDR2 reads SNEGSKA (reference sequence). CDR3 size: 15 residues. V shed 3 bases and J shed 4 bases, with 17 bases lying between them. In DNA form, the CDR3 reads TGCAGTGCTAGTCTCGTCTCCTCGCGGGCAGATACGCAGTATTTT. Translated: CSASLVSSRADTQYF.

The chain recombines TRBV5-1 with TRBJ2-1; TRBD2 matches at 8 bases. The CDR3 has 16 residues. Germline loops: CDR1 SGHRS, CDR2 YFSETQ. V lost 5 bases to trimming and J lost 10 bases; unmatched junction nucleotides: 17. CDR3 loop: CASRQSMGLEDWEQFF. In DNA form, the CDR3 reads TGCGCCAGCAGGCAGTCGATGGGACTAGAGGATTGGGAGCAGTTCTTC.